This T cell receptor beta chain was obtained from a study of blood T cell repertoires in COVID-19. Overall study: In each case, the material was cDNA or gDNA derived from T cells, B-cell-depleted T cells, or PBMCs.

As processed by the authors: The assay estimated nucleated cells by amplifying reference gene primers. The method was immunoSEQ multiplex PCR; TCRdb's version includes in-frame clones alone and lacks a portion of them. V, J and clone size were drawn from that table, and D and trimming were deduced from the DNA. The sample gives about 130,000 clones, roughly four fifths of which show up once; about 18% is in the top ten. Germline V gene sequence: CDR1 LNHDA, CDR2 SQIVND (reference sequence). V dropped 0 bases and J dropped 3 bases, with 12 bases sitting between them. The length of the CDR3 is 15 residues.

Sample: peripheral blood. The V call is TRBV19, the J call TRBJ2-7, with D possibly matching TRBD1 (6 bases). The receptor was isolated from a young man with COVID-19, enrolled during active disease. The CDR3 here is CASSIELAGDYEQYF. The DNA of the CDR3 is TGTGCCAGTAGTATAGAGTTGGCAGGGGACTACGAGCAGTACTTC.